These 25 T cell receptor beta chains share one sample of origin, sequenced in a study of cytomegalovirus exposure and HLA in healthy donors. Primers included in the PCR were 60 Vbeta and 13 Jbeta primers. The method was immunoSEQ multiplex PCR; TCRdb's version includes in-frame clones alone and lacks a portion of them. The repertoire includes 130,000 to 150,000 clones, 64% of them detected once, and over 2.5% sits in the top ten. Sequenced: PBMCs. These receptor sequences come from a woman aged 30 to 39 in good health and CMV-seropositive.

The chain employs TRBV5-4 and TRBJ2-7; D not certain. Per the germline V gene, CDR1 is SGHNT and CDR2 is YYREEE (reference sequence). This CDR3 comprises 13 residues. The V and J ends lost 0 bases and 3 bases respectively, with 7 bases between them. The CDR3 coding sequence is TGTGCCAGCAGCTTGGAAGCAAACTACGAGCAGTACTTC. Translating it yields CASSLEANYEQYF.

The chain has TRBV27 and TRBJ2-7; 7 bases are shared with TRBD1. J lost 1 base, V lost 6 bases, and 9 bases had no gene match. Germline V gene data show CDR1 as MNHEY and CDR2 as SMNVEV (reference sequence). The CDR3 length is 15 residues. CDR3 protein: CASSPSGTASYEQYF. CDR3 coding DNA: TGTGCCAGCAGCCCCTCCGGGACAGCTTCCTACGAGCAGTACTTC.

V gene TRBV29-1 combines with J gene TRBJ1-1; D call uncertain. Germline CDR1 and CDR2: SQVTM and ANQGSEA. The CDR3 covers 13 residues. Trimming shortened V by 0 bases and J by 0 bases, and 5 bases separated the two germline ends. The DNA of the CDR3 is TGCAGCGTTGAAGAGACAATGAACACTGAAGCTTTCTTT. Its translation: CSVEETMNTEAFF.

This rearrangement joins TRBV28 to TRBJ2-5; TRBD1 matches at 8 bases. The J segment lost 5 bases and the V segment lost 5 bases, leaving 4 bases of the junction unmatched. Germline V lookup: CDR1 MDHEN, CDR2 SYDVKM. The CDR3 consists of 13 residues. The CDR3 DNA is TGTGCCAGCAGTCGACAGGGGCTCGAGACCCAGTACTTC. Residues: CASSRQGLETQYF. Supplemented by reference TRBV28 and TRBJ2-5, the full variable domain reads DVKVTQSSRYLVKRTGEKVFLECVQDMDHENMFWYRQDPGLGLRLIYFSYDVKMKEKGDIPEGYSVSREKKERFSLILESASTNQTSMYLCASSRQGLETQYFGPGTRLLVL.

The CDR3 region has the DNA TGCGCCAGCAGTCGCGACAGGGGAGGTGAAAAACTGTTTTTT. This translates into CASSRDRGGEKLFF. The chain couples TRBV5-1 to TRBJ1-4, with 8 bases aligning to TRBD1. This CDR3 is built from 14 residues. Germline CDR1 reads SGHRS; CDR2 reads YFSETQ. Trimming removed 5 bases from V and 7 bases from J; junction bases left unmatched: 7.

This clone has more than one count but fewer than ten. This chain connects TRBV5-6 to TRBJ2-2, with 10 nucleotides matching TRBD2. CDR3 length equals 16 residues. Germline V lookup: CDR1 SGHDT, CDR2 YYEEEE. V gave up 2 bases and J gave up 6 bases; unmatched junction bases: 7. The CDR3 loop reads CASSLAGGRRAGELFF. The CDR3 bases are TGTGCCAGCAGCTTAGCGGGAGGGCGAAGGGCCGGGGAGCTGTTTTTT.

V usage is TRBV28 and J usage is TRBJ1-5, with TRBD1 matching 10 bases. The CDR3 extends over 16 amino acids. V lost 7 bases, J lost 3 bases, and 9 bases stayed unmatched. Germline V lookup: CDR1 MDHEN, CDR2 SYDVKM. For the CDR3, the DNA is TGTGCCAGCACTGATAGACAGGGGGCCTACAATCAGCCCCAGCATTTT. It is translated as CASTDRQGAYNQPQHF.

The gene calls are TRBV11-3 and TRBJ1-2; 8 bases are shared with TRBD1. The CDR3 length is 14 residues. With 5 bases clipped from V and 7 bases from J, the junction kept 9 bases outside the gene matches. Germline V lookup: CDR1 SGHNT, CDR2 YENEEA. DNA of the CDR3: TGTGCCAGCAGCCCTCAGGGGGCGCTTTTTGGCTACACCTTC. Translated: CASSPQGALFGYTF.

CDR3 sequence: CASSLEAPTQYF. The CDR3 coding sequence is TGCGCCAGCAGCTTGGAAGCCCCTACGCAGTATTTT. The rearrangement links TRBV5-1 to TRBJ2-3; no clear D. Trimming took 0 bases from V and 8 from J, leaving 7 bases between them. This CDR3 is 12 amino acids long. Per the germline V gene, CDR1 is SGHRS and CDR2 is YFSETQ.

The CDR3 region is CASSVQGITDTQYF. The CDR3, as DNA: TGCGCCAGCAGCGTTCAGGGGATAACAGATACGCAGTATTTT. This chain connects TRBV5-1 to TRBJ2-3, with D perhaps TRBD1 (6 bases). Germline V lookup: CDR1 SGHRS, CDR2 YFSETQ. V lost 4 bases and J lost 3, with 12 bases in between. This CDR3 has 14 amino acids.

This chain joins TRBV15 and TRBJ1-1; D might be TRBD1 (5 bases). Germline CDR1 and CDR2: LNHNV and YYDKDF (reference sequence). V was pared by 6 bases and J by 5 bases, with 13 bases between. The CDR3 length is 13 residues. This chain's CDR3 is CATRGGARTEAFF. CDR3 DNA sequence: TGTGCCACCAGGGGTGGGGCGCGGACTGAAGCTTTCTTT.

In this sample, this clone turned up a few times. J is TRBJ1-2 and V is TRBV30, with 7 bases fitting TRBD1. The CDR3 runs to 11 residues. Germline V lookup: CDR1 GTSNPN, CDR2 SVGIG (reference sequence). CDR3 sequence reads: CALQGYYGYTF. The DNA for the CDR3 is TGTGCTTTACAGGGGTACTATGGCTACACCTTC.

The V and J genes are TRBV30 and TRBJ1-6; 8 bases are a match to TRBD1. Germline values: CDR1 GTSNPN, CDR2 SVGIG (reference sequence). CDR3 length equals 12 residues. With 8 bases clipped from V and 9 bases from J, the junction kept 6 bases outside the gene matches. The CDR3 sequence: CALDRGGSPLHF. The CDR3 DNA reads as TGTGCCCTAGACAGGGGTGGTTCACCCCTCCACTTT.

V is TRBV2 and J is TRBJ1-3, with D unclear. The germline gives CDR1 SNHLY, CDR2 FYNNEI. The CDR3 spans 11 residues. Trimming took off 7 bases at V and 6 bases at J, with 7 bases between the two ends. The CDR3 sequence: CASNIENTIYF. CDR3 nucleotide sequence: TGTGCCAGCAATATAGAAAACACCATATATTTT.

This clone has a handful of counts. The CDR3 protein is CASRDRVYNSPLHF. In DNA form, the CDR3 reads TGTGCCAGCAGGGACAGGGTCTATAATTCACCCCTCCACTTT. The chain has TRBV2 and TRBJ1-6, with TRBD1 identical over 8 bases. The V segment lost 6 bases and the J segment 3 bases; nucleotides outside the gene matches: 1. CDR3 length equals 14 residues. Germline CDR1 reads SNHLY; CDR2 reads FYNNEI.

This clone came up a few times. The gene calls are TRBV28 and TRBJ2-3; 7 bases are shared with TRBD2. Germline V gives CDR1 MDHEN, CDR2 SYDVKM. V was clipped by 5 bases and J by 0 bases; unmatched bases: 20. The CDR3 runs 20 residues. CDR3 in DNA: TGTGCCAGCAGTCTACCCTCGATATGGGAGGGAACTACTAGCACAGATACGCAGTATTTT. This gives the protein CASSLPSIWEGTTSTDTQYF.

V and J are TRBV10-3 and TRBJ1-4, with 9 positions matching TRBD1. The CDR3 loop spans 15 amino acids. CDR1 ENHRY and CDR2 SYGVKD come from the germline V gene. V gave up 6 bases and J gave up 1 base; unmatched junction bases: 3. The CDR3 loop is CAIRSGQGTNEKLFF. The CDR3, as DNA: TGTGCCATCAGATCGGGACAGGGAACTAATGAAAAACTGTTTTTT.

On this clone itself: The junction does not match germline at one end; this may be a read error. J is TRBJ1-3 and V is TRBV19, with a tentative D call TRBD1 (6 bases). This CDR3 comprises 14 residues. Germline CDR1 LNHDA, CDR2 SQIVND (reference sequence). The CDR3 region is CAGSRGLPGNTIYF. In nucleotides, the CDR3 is TGTGCCGGTAGCAGGGGTTTGCCTGGAAACACCATATATTTT.

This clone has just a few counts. CDR3 in amino acids: CASRLDTNTEAFF. In DNA, the CDR3 is TGTGCCAGCAGGCTGGACACGAACACTGAAGCTTTCTTT. The V and J genes are TRBV6-1 and TRBJ1-1; maybe TRBD1 (5 bases). CDR1 and CDR2 from the germline V gene are MNHNS and SASEGT. This CDR3 is 13 amino acids long. V lost 6 bases and J 1 base, leaving 9 bases between the germline ends.

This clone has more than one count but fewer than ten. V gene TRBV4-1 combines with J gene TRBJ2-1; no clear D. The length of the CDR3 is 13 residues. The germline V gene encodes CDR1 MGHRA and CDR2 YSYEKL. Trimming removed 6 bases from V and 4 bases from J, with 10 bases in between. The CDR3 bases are TGCGCCAGCAGGCCGGAGCTGTACAATGAGCAGTTCTTC. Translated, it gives CASRPELYNEQFF.

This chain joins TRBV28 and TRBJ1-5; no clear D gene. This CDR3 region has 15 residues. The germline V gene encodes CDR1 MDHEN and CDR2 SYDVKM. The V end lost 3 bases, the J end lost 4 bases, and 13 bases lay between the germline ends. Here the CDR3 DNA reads TGTGCCAGCAGTTTTCGATCACTCCTAAATCAGCCCCAGCATTTT. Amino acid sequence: CASSFRSLLNQPQHF. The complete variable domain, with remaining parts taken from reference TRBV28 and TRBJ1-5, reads DVKVTQSSRYLVKRTGEKVFLECVQDMDHENMFWYRQDPGLGLRLIYFSYDVKMKEKGDIPEGYSVSREKKERFSLILESASTNQTSMYLCASSFRSLLNQPQHFGDGTRLSIL.

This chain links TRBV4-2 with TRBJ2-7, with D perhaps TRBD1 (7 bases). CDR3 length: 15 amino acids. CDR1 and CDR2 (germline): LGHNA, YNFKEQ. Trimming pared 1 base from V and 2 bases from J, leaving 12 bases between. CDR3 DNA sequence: TGTGCCAGCAGCCAAGGGGGGGACAGCCCCTACGAGCAGTACTTC. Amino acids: CASSQGGDSPYEQYF.

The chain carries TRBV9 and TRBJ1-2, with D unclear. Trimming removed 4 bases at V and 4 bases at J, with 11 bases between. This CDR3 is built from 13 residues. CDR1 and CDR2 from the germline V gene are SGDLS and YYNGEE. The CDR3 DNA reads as TGTGCCAGCAGCATCGAAGACACCTATGGCTACACCTTC. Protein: CASSIEDTYGYTF.

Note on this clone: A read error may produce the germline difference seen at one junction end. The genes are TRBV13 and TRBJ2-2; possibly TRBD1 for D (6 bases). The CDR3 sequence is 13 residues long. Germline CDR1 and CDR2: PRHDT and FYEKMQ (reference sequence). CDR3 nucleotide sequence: TGTGCCAGCAGTTATCTACAGGGTGAGGTGCGGGTTTTT. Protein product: CASSYLQGEVRVF.

In DNA form, the CDR3 reads TGTGCCAGCAGTGATCTCAGGGGGAGATACGAGCAGTACTTC. The encoded protein is CASSDLRGRYEQYF. The gene calls are TRBV6-4 and TRBJ2-7; TRBD1 aligns across 7 bases. Germline loops: CDR1 MRHNA, CDR2 SNTAGT. The V and J ends lost 3 bases and 4 bases, in that order; junction bases with no gene match: 6. The CDR3 has 14 residues.